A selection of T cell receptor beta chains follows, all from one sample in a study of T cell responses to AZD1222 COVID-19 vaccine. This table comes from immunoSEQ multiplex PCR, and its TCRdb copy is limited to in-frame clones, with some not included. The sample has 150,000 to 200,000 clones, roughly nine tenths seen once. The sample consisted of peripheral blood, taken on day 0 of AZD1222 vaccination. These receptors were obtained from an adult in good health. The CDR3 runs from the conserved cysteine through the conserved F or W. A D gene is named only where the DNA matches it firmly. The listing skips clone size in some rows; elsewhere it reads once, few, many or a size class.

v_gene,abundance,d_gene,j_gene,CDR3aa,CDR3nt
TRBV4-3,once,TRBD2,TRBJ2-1,CASSQDGREGRNEQFF,TGCGCCAGCAGCCAAGATGGGCGGGAGGGCCGCAATGAGCAGTTCTTC
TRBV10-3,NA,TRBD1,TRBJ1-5,CAISEHRDRENQPQHF,TGTGCCATCAGTGAGCACCGGGACAGGGAGAATCAGCCCCAGCATTTT
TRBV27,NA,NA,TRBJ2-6,CASSPPPYLGVLTF,TGTGCCAGCAGCCCTCCCCCATATCTCGGCGTCCTGACTTTC
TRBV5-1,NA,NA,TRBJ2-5,CASSLATGQETQYF,TGCGCCAGCAGCTTAGCCACGGGGCAAGAGACCCAGTACTTC
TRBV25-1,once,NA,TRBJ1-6,CASSIRQENSPLHF,TGTGCCAGCAGCATAAGACAGGAGAATTCACCCCTCCACTTT
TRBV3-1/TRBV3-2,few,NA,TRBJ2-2,CASSPHPDITGELFF,TGTGCCAGCAGCCCTCACCCCGACATAACCGGGGAGCTGTTTTTT
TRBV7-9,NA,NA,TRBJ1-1,CASSLSNGETEAFF,TGTGCCAGCAGCTTATCAAACGGGGAGACTGAAGCTTTCTTT
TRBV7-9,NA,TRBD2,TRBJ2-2,CASRLAGPNTGELFF,TGTGCCAGCAGGCTAGCGGGGCCGAACACCGGGGAGCTGTTTTTT
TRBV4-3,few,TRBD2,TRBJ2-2,CASSQEGLAVNTGELFF,TGCGCCAGCAGCCAGGAGGGACTAGCGGTGAACACCGGGGAGCTGTTTTTT
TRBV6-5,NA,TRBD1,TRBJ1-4,CASTTNRGRGEKLFF,TGTGCCAGCACTACCAACAGGGGGCGAGGGGAAAAACTGTTTTTT
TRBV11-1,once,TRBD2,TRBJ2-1,CASSLGLAGSNEQFF,TGTGCCAGCAGCTTGGGACTAGCGGGGAGCAATGAGCAGTTCTTC
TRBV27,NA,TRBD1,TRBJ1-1,CASSSTGGSTEAFF,TGTGCCAGCAGCTCGACAGGGGGCAGCACTGAAGCTTTCTTT
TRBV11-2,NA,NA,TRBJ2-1,CASSLGPSRDNNEQFF,TGTGCCAGCAGCTTAGGGCCCTCCCGGGACAACAATGAGCAGTTCTTC
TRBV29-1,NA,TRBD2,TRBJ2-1,CSVAGATSGRVSYNEQFF,TGCAGCGTGGCAGGGGCGACTAGCGGGAGGGTGTCCTACAATGAGCAGTTCTTC
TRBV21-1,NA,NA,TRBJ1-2,CATGPTRAYGYTF,TGTGCCACCGGACCGACCCGGGCGTATGGCTACACCTTC
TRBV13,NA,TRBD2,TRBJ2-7,CASSLQAGGTKEQYF,TGTGCCAGCAGCCTCCAAGCGGGAGGAACAAAAGAGCAGTACTTC
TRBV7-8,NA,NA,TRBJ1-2,CASSLAGGDGYTF,TGTGCCAGCAGCTTAGCGGGGGGGGATGGCTACACCTTC
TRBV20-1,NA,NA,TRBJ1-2,CSAITGNGYTF,TGCAGTGCTATAACAGGGAACGGCTACACCTTC
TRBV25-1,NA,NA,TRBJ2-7,CASTRGYNYEQYF,TGTGCCAGCACGAGGGGGTATAACTACGAGCAGTACTTC
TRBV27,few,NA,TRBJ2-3,CASRSGRYGTDTQYF,TGTGCCAGCAGGTCCGGGAGATATGGCACAGATACGCAGTATTTT